This T cell receptor beta chain was sequenced for a study of OX40 agonist ivuxolimab in advanced cancers. Some background on the complete study: Ivuxolimab was a fully human IgG2 agonistic monoclonal antibody targeting the costimulatory receptor OX40 (CD134). A male proportion of around 81% and a mean age of roughly 58 years, ranging from roughly 23 to 80, were recorded for the dose-escalation cohort. Prior anti-PD-1, anti-PD-L1 or anti-CTLA-4 therapy was permitted, and checkpoint inhibitors had been received by about 44% of dose-escalation patients. Of the approximately 50 dose-escalation patients, hepatocellular carcinoma was present in about 20, melanoma in about 15, renal cell carcinoma in 9 and head and neck cancer in 9. Partial responses occurred in three dose-escalation patients: two with cutaneous melanoma and one with hepatocellular carcinoma. The paper covers the monotherapy dose-escalation part of the phase I ivuxolimab trial, which included N ≈ 50 patients. The point of sequencing TCRbeta in the periphery was to test whether ivuxolimab changed TCR sequence diversity and drove clonal T-cell expansion. Intravenous ivuxolimab was administered to patients every 2 weeks at six dose levels: 0.01, 0.1, 0.3, 1.5, 3 and 10 mg/kg.

To sequence the TCRbeta CDR3 region, genomic DNA was isolated from the sorted cells. TCRbeta CDR3 regions were sequenced using the immunoSEQ Assay. Not all clones reach the TCRdb copy of this immuneACCESS table, which keeps in-frame sequences only. Checked studies attribute under half of the gap to unresolved V genes and leave the rest unexplained. Present in this sample are about 14,000 clones, 82% of which were seen just once. 40% to 50% of the sample is taken by the ten largest. What the work shows at the level of the full study, not this receptor alone: Antigen specificity was not determined for the clonally expanded peripheral T cells. On average, CD8+ T cells showed more expanded clones than CD4+ T cells after ivuxolimab. In the 0.1-3.0 mg/kg groups, partial responders had among the lowest normalized peripheral clonal expansion, particularly in CD8+ T cells. Low levels of normalized T-cell clonal expansion were also seen in some patients who did not respond. At doses from 0.1 to 3.0 mg/kg, clonal expansion was seen in both CD4+ and CD8+ blood T cells between baseline and week 6.

Patients with autoimmune disease history or receiving systemic immunosuppression were excluded from the trial. In every dose cohort, peripheral blood was drawn for TCR sequencing at baseline, cycle 4 day 1, and cycle 7 day 1. The samples were drawn from a first-in-human, open-label, multicenter phase I dose-escalation trial of ivuxolimab. Adults with locally advanced or metastatic melanoma, renal cell, hepatocellular, or head and neck squamous cell carcinoma were enrolled in the trial. Before TCR sequencing, CD4+ T cells and CD8+ T cells were sorted from peripheral blood as separate populations. As for this clone: Its antigen remains undetermined. Base quality data are lacking; no much larger clone is found one base away.

There are 13 amino acids in the CDR3, from cysteine to phenylalanine inclusive. Kept here is only the CDR3 DNA, which spans 39 bases and is read in frame from base 1. CDR1 and CDR2 (LNHDA, SQIVND) derive from the germline V gene (reference sequence). The germline ends are 17 bases apart after V is trimmed by 7 bases and J by 8 bases. This specimen consisted of CD4+ or CD8+ T cells sorted from blood, obtained in a trial of the OX40 agonist ivuxolimab. The chain uses TRBV19 and TRBJ1-2; TRBD1 is possibly the D segment (5 matching bases). The receptor was isolated from an adult with an advanced solid tumor such as melanoma, head and neck, liver or kidney cancer. Here is the DNA: TGTGCCAGTACCTCACCGGGGCGAGAAGGCTACACCTTC. Its protein product is CASTSPGREGYTF.